The 11 T cell receptor beta chains below come from one sample, sequenced in a study of shared clonotypes between healthy human individuals. Method: immunoSEQ multiplex PCR; TCRdb's copy keeps in-frame clones and lacks some. Here the sample spans under 1,900,000 clones, 98% being singletons. Sequencing was performed on naive CD4+ T cells sorted from blood. Subset denoted: CD45RA+ positively selected. These TCRs come from a man aged 25 to 40 in good health.

This clone was seen just once. The chain recombines TRBV14 with TRBJ2-1; D remains unclear. CDR3 length: 13 residues. Germline V lookup: CDR1 SGHDN, CDR2 FVKESK. V lost 0 bases to trimming and J lost 8 bases, with 8 bases between them. The CDR3 spells CASSQDLLDEQFF. CDR3 coding DNA: TGTGCCAGCAGCCAAGACCTGCTGGATGAGCAGTTCTTC.

This clone was detected once. A read error may produce the germline difference seen at one junction end. V is TRBV30 and J is TRBJ2-1; D possibly matches TRBD1 or TRBD2 (6 bases each). The CDR3 runs 12 residues. Germline CDR1 GTSNPN, CDR2 SVGIG (reference sequence). CDR3: CAWRGGPGQSVF. CDR3 sequence (DNA): TGTGCCTGGAGGGGGGGTCCGGGACAATCAGTCTTC. The entire variable domain, with the rest obtained from reference TRBV30 and TRBJ2-1, is as follows: SQTIHQWPATLVQPVGSPLSLECTVEGTSNPNLYWYRQAAGRGLQLLFYSVGIGQISSEVPQNLSASRPQDRQFILSSKKLLLSDSGFYLCAWRGGPGQSVFGPGTRLTVL.

With regard to this clone: Other DNA sequences in this specimen translate into the identical CDR3. The genes are TRBV28 and TRBJ2-5; unclear D gene. The CDR3 loop spans 12 amino acids. Germline V lookup: CDR1 MDHEN, CDR2 SYDVKM. Trimming pared 6 bases from V and 4 bases from J, leaving 9 bases between. The CDR3 DNA is TGTGCCAGCAGCCTGCTACGAGAGACCCAGTACTTC. It yields the protein CASSLLRETQYF.

The genes are TRBV20-1 and TRBJ2-1; D unresolved. In germline, CDR1 is DFQATT, CDR2 SNEGSKA (reference sequence). V was trimmed by 5 bases and J by 9 bases, leaving 8 bases between them. This CDR3 is built from 10 residues. Here the CDR3 reads CSAGLIEQFF. CDR3 coding DNA: TGCAGTGCTGGCCTAATTGAGCAGTTCTTC.

As concerns this clone: Other nucleotide sequences in the sample specify the same CDR3. This chain links TRBV18 with TRBJ2-1; no reliable D call. V was shortened by 6 bases and J by 6 bases, with 12 bases between the two germline ends. Germline V gene sequence: CDR1 KGHSH, CDR2 LQKENI. The CDR3 runs 13 residues. The CDR3 bases are TGTGCCAGCTCTCCCAATCTGGCCAATGAGCAGTTCTTC. Its translation is CASSPNLANEQFF.

V is TRBV4-2 and J is TRBJ1-2; 7 nucleotides align to TRBD1. Trimming at V came to 1 base and at J to 0 bases, leaving 5 bases not matched to a gene. This CDR3 has 16 amino acids. Germline CDR1 reads LGHNA; CDR2 reads YNFKEQ. The CDR3 spells CASSQVTTGPNYGYTF. The CDR3 bases are TGTGCCAGCAGCCAAGTTACGACAGGGCCTAACTATGGCTACACCTTC.

The rearrangement joins TRBV5-8 to TRBJ2-7; D unresolved. V was pared by 1 base and J by 2 bases, with 10 bases between. Germline assignment: CDR1 SGHTS and CDR2 YDEGEE. The CDR3 loop spans 14 amino acids. CDR3 nucleotides: TGTGCCAGCAGCTTGTTCACAGACCCCTACGAGCAGTACTTC. Translating it yields CASSLFTDPYEQYF.

V is TRBV11-2 and J is TRBJ1-2; unclear D gene. V was clipped by 6 bases and J by 8 bases, with 16 bases between them. Germline lookup yields CDR1 SGHAT and CDR2 FQNNGV. The length of the CDR3 is 13 residues. The CDR3 sequence is CASSQAGGRGYTF. The CDR3 nucleotides are TGTGCCAGCAGTCAAGCGGGTGGTCGAGGCTACACCTTC.

This chain uses TRBV30 with TRBJ1-5, with 8 nucleotides matching TRBD1. This CDR3 region has 16 residues. The J segment lost 3 bases and the V segment lost 0 bases, leaving 7 bases of the junction unmatched. Germline values: CDR1 GTSNPN, CDR2 SVGIG (reference sequence). CDR3 coding DNA: TGTGCCTGGAGTGTGCCAGGGGGCAGGAACAATCAGCCCCAGCATTTT. Protein: CAWSVPGGRNNQPQHF.

The V and J genes are TRBV28 and TRBJ2-5, with D hard to call. Per the germline V gene, CDR1 is MDHEN and CDR2 is SYDVKM. V gave up 4 bases and J gave up 9 bases, with 9 bases separating them. CDR3 length: 11 residues. The CDR3 is CASSSKWSQYF. CDR3 sequence (DNA): TGTGCCAGCAGTTCCAAGTGGTCCCAGTACTTC.

The genes are TRBV7-8 and TRBJ2-5; a weak D match, TRBD2 (5 bases). V lost 4 bases to trimming and J lost 5 bases, with 14 bases between them. Germline V lookup: CDR1 SGHVS, CDR2 FQNEAQ. The CDR3 has 14 amino acids. Here the CDR3 reads CASSSRQGGETQYF. The CDR3 DNA is TGTGCCAGCAGCTCCCGACAAGGCGGGGAGACCCAGTACTTC.